This is a list of T cell receptor beta chains from one sample in a study of siplizumab effects on memory and regulatory T cells. Some clones are missing from TCRdb's copy, which holds only in-frame ones; the method was immunoSEQ multiplex PCR. The sample contains fewer than 100,000 clones, about 94% of which appear only once. Material: non-Treg CD4+ T cells sorted from blood. Receptors were obtained from a human donor in good health. CDR3s leave out the opening cysteine and the closing phenylalanine or tryptophan. Fields, in order: V gene, J gene, CDR3 protein.

V gene: TRBV6-1
J gene: TRBJ1-2
CDR3 protein: ASTGGGYGYT

V gene: TRBV11-3
J gene: TRBJ1-2
CDR3 protein: ASSRILEGGYT

V gene: TRBV9
J gene: TRBJ2-1
CDR3 protein: ASSVGMGTNLLEQF

V gene: TRBV6-5
J gene: TRBJ1-1
CDR3 protein: ASTPGLETEAF

V gene: TRBV28
J gene: TRBJ1-2
CDR3 protein: ASFEGGYT

V gene: TRBV29-1
J gene: TRBJ2-3
CDR3 protein: SAPERDVTDTQY

V gene: TRBV19
J gene: TRBJ1-2
CDR3 protein: ASSTELYGYT

V gene: TRBV2
J gene: TRBJ1-2
CDR3 protein: ASSALANYGYT

V gene: TRBV13
J gene: TRBJ2-3
CDR3 protein: ASSLERSTDTQY

V gene: TRBV9
J gene: TRBJ2-1
CDR3 protein: ASSVGTSGIINEQF

V gene: TRBV9
J gene: TRBJ2-1
CDR3 protein: ASSGAGWEQF

V gene: TRBV14
J gene: TRBJ1-6
CDR3 protein: ASSNRRENSPLH

V gene: TRBV6-4
J gene: TRBJ1-2
CDR3 protein: ASSLSHEDLYGYT

V gene: TRBV9
J gene: TRBJ2-1
CDR3 protein: ASSARGSTDEQF

V gene: TRBV19
J gene: TRBJ2-7
CDR3 protein: ASSSETGTGNYEQY

V gene: TRBV11-2
J gene: TRBJ1-2
CDR3 protein: ASSSSTNYGYT

V gene: TRBV10-3
J gene: TRBJ2-3
CDR3 protein: AISESGDTQY

V gene: TRBV2
J gene: TRBJ1-3
CDR3 protein: ASSGQGTSGNTIY

V gene: TRBV7-8
J gene: TRBJ1-5
CDR3 protein: ASSLANLRGSNQPQH

V gene: TRBV10-3
J gene: TRBJ2-3
CDR3 protein: AISGRRGGTDTQY

V gene: TRBV7-3
J gene: TRBJ2-1
CDR3 protein: ASSSGLKGNEQF

V gene: TRBV6-1
J gene: TRBJ2-7
CDR3 protein: ASSGDRGLDEQY

V gene: TRBV15
J gene: TRBJ2-7
CDR3 protein: ATSTWGQGAHEQY

V gene: TRBV25-1
J gene: TRBJ1-1
CDR3 protein: ASSDRGKTEAF

V gene: TRBV7-9
J gene: TRBJ2-7
CDR3 protein: ASSFGGSEQY

V gene: TRBV5-6
J gene: TRBJ2-5
CDR3 protein: ASSLRASGGYQETQY

V gene: TRBV19
J gene: TRBJ1-2
CDR3 protein: ASSPRDRGYGYT

V gene: TRBV30
J gene: TRBJ2-1
CDR3 protein: AWSVVRGGPF

V gene: TRBV4-2
J gene: TRBJ2-1
CDR3 protein: ASSQSGRALDEQF

V gene: TRBV4-2
J gene: TRBJ1-1
CDR3 protein: ASSQPTRANTEAF

V gene: TRBV7-3
J gene: TRBJ2-1
CDR3 protein: ASSPGLAGYNEQF

V gene: TRBV11-3
J gene: TRBJ1-1
CDR3 protein: ASSSNTEAF

V gene: TRBV19
J gene: TRBJ1-4
CDR3 protein: ASSSTGTLYEKLF